The present T cell receptor (beta chain) was sequenced within a study of vaccination and CD4 T cells after COVID-19 (dated by TCRdb to the early 2020s). Some background on the complete study: Convalescent patients had a positive SARS-CoV-2 result on nasal swab PCR, and of these patients, nine had mild disease and one had severe disease. In the convalescent cohort there were six males and four females, among whom were two Hispanic individuals, seven Caucasians, two Asians and one multiracial person. Each participant got two doses of either the Pfizer-BioNTech BNT162b2 vaccine (n=8) or the Moderna mRNA-1273 vaccine (n=2). Post-COVID blood samples from convalescent patients were collected a median of roughly 100 days after diagnosis, with a range of 35 to 161 days. The time from the second vaccine dose to post-vaccine blood sampling had a median of roughly 70 days and ranged from about 14 to 241 days. In over 8 COVID-19 convalescent patients and 4 infection-naive healthy vaccine recipients, the spike-specific CD4+ TCR repertoire before mRNA vaccination was compared with the repertoire after mRNA vaccination. Summary of the overall study and its limitations: The median count of SARS-CoV-2-reactive clonotypes went up from 20 to 25 after infection to a few dozen after vaccination, although the change was not significant. Among convalescent patients, a median about 90% of the SARS-CoV-2-reactive clones seen after vaccination appeared only after vaccination, which suggests priming specific to the vaccine. The study included relatively few convalescent patients and did not analyze early timepoints after natural infection. In convalescent patients, nearly all vaccine-specific clones (304 of 307) were found to be mono-reactive for SARS-CoV-2 spike rather than cross-reactive with common cold coronaviruses.

CDR1 and CDR2, per the germline V gene, are MDHEN and SYDVKM. The CDR3 starts with the cysteine, ends with the phenylalanine, and has 14 residues. Kept here is only the CDR3 DNA, which spans 42 bases and is read in frame from base 1. The trim is 8 bases for V and 0 bases for J, with a gap of 13 bases between the germline ends. A remark on this clonotype: Its antigen target is currently unknown. No much larger clone is present one base from it, and per-base qualities are unavailable.

Positive SARS-CoV-2 PCR tests in the convalescent patients dated from March to December 2020, before Alpha, Beta and Delta variants emerged in the United States. Ficoll-Paque Plus gradient centrifugation was used to isolate PBMCs from whole blood, and the isolated PBMCs were then either used fresh or cryopreserved at -140C. Libraries were made using PCR. Reads for this sample came from an Illumina iSeq 100. On the authors' methods: Non-productive sequences were removed, and CDR3s not starting with C, not ending with F or W, or shorter than 7 amino acids were discarded. Similarity between CDR3 sequences was evaluated in R version 3.6.1 using Levenshtein distances (stringdist) and unrooted phylogenetic trees (ape). Starting from the raw public reads, TCRdb applied fastp trimming at Q25, assembled clones with MiXCR and retained in-frame beta chains. CDR3 protein duplicates are merged, each entry listing the most common genes and DNA. These V and J calls derive from TCRdb rather than the authors' analysis. This sample is represented by approximately 20,000 distinct CDR3 sequences; 60% of them were singletons. The ten largest clones add up to around 1.1% of the sample.

In this chain, TRBV28 is recombined with TRBJ1-1, with an unclear D gene assignment. The source was CD4+ T cells from blood, collected after SARS-CoV-2 vaccination. This TCR was sampled from a human donor who had recovered from COVID-19. This receptor has the CDR3 CASRMRALNTEAFF. The DNA is TGTGCCAGCCGGATGAGGGCGCTGAACACTGAAGCTTTCTTT.